This T cell receptor (beta chain) comes out of a study of response to subunit inactivated influenza vaccine. One entry per CDR3 protein results from TCRdb running MiXCR on the RT-PCR reads. The sample has about 780,000 distinct CDR3 sequences; 18% are singletons. CDR3 length: 16 amino acids. The V gene's germline CDR1 is SEHNR and CDR2 FQNEAQ (reference sequence). V lost 1 base and J lost 5; bases outside the gene matches: 5. This clonotype was seen more than once but under ten times. The sample in question was PBMCs from blood, obtained approximately 5 days after vaccination. V and J are TRBV7-9 and TRBJ2-3; the match to TRBD2 covers 11 bases. This sequence originates from a man aged 50-60 years who received an inactivated influenza vaccine. The DNA of the CDR3 is TGTGCCAGCAGCTTAGATAGCGGGGGGGCAAAAGATACGCAGTATTTT. It specifies CASSLDSGGAKDTQYF.